The entry below describes one T cell receptor beta chain. The data stem from a study of cytomegalovirus exposure and HLA in healthy donors. Clones were sequenced by immunoSEQ multiplex PCR, and TCRdb holds only the in-frame ones, with some missing. The sample lists 150,000 to 200,000 clones; 84% were seen once. Germline V lookup: CDR1 SGHVS, CDR2 FQNEAQ. This CDR3 is 15 amino acids long. Trimming took 5 bases from V and 0 from J, leaving 14 bases between them. Donors came from a validation cohort of over 100 subjects, distinct from the first 666-subject cohort. The rearrangement uses TRBV7-8 and TRBJ2-7, with D possibly TRBD2 on 6 matching bases. The source material was PBMCs. This receptor was identified in a man aged 18-30 years in good health and CMV-seropositive. CDR3 loop: CASSAGGASSYEQYF. CDR3 DNA: TGTGCCAGCAGCGCCGGCGGGGCGAGCTCCTACGAGCAGTACTTC.